What follows is one T cell receptor beta chain and its context. Its antigen is not known. It was with 60 Vbeta and 13 Jbeta primers that the PCR ran. Assay used: immunoSEQ multiplex PCR; TCRdb lists only in-frame clones, some missing. The sample lists some 180,000 clones, about 85% occurring once. The entry originates in a study of cytomegalovirus exposure and HLA in healthy donors. Study-wide results and limits: Presence/absence analyses assumed roughly uniform sequencing depth across donors, which may not hold.

Trimming left V 6 bases short and J 8 bases short, with 11 bases between. Per the germline V gene, CDR1 is LNHDA and CDR2 is SQIVND (reference sequence). The CDR3 length is 12 residues. The sequenced sample was PBMCs. The sequence was collected from a man aged 30 to 45 in good health and CMV-seropositive. The chain links TRBV19 to TRBJ2-1; D gene unclear. For the CDR3, the DNA is TGTGCCAGTAGGAGATATCAGGATGAGCAGTTCTTC. It codes for CASRRYQDEQFF.